The source of this T cell receptor (beta chain) is a study of CD8+ T cells in alopecia areata. Per the germline V gene, CDR1 is GTSNPN and CDR2 is SVGIG (reference sequence). V was clipped by 0 bases and J by 6 bases, with 14 bases between them. The CDR3 is 15 amino acids. TCR sequencing used cDNA made by reverse transcription of extracted RNA. The data were produced by immunoSEQ multiplex PCR, yet TCRdb's version contains in-frame clones alone and is incomplete. Counted here are about 150,000 clones, approximately 60% occurring once; the ten biggest clones make up around 5%. This chain links TRBV30 with TRBJ2-2; D is ambiguous. The sequence came from a human donor in good health. Sequenced: CD4+ T cells sorted from blood. The CDR3 loop is CAWSVKGPKPGELFF. Here the CDR3 DNA reads TGTGCCTGGAGTGTCAAGGGCCCGAAACCCGGGGAGCTGTTTTTT.